This is a list of T cell receptor beta chains from one sample in a study of T cells after yellow fever vaccination. TCRdb fed the 5' RACE reads into MiXCR, producing one record per CDR3 protein. The data contain more than 95,000 distinct CDR3 sequences, about 7.8% of them singletons. The starting material was CD4+ T cells sorted from PBMCs, obtained about 49 days after the first yellow fever vaccination. These receptors originate from a man between 18 and 29 years old who received the YFV17D yellow fever vaccine. CDR3s include the opening cysteine and the closing phenylalanine or tryptophan.

cdr3_aa v_call
CSAKKGQSLDTQYF TRBV20-1
CASSLASEAFF TRBV7-9
CSVVVVGSTDTQYF TRBV29-1
CASSLVGWDMNTEAFF TRBV7-2
CASSSTGRSYNEQFF TRBV4-1
CASSSGGPTPYF TRBV7-2
CASSLGGRHNEKLFF TRBV7-2
CSARDSRGLADTQYF TRBV20-1
CASSYSGISGNTIYF TRBV6-5
CASSPGPDTYNEQFF TRBV7-9
CASSLSLDRGYTF TRBV3-1
CSASVMPGDTQYF TRBV20-1
CSASDSGGADTQYF TRBV20-1
CASRDRGNEQFF TRBV12-3/TRBV12-4
CSASISSNQPQHF TRBV20-1
CASSEDRFTDTQYF TRBV19
CASTNKAGGSKQPQHF TRBV7-2
CASSFNPGQGVNEQFF TRBV5-1
CASSRDRGEHTEAFF TRBV18
CASTDFGGAMNTEAFF TRBV5-5
CASSTERGGQDTQYF TRBV5-1
CASSLGRQGVNEQFF TRBV7-2
CASSGQAGWNSPLHF TRBV7-2
CASSSSGGPGTDTQYF TRBV7-7
CASSPVRGQGSNQPQHF TRBV4-2
CASSLAVGQGGETQYF TRBV5-4
CASSLSGQGRSGYTF TRBV7-9
CATSDPRGRNEQFF TRBV24-1
CAWSPRGHFNQPQHF TRBV30
CASSPASGGRNTGELFF TRBV18
CATGLAGGKETQYF TRBV10-3
CASSLAETSETQYF TRBV7-6
CASSFNSGGGGEQFF TRBV7-2
CASSLASDPLGETQYF TRBV11-2
CSANDYSGGDQPQHF TRBV20-1
CASSPQAGAGEQFF TRBV12-3/TRBV12-4
CSASLLRGQETQYF TRBV20-1
CASSESGGGLWGETQYF TRBV25-1
CASSHSTSGNGVNIQYF TRBV7-2
CASSLSRGTGTDTQYF TRBV7-9
CASSRKTGGLGNTIYF TRBV7-2
CASSPVTGTVSEQYF TRBV5-1
CASSLAGVTDTEAFF TRBV5-1
CSVGTPNTEAFF TRBV29-1
CCARGPPPSGGGTGELFF TRBV20-1
CASSLALWSGGVHEQYF TRBV7-6
CASSLALESDTQYF TRBV5-6
CASSYDGGMNDAQFF TRBV6-2/TRBV6-3
CSAITISGVWQYF TRBV20-1
CASSLYGLVGELFF TRBV12-3/TRBV12-4
CASSPTRGRQPQHF TRBV6-1